This TCR beta chain stems from a study of tumor-infiltrating lymphocytes in primary liver carcinoma. This clonotype was picked up many times. Germline CDR1 and CDR2: SGHNT and YYREEE (reference sequence). V lost 4 bases and J lost 4; bases outside the gene matches: 5. The CDR3 extends over 16 amino acids. Reverse transcription of roughly 480 ng total RNA with a constant-region primer produced TCR beta cDNA. Three nested multiplex PCR rounds, a slightly modified ARM-PCR method, built the TCR beta libraries. The first two PCR rounds used TRBV1-TRBV30 primers with a Cbeta primer, nine to ten cycles each. TCRdb re-analysed the multiplex PCR reads in MiXCR, keeping a single row per CDR3 protein. The sample shows 95,000 to 100,000 distinct CDR3 sequences, about 67% of them seen only once. Taking about 17-33 mg of unsorted bulk tissue, the authors co-extracted RNA and DNA.

The sequence came from a woman aged 60 to 75 with primary liver carcinoma and hepatitis B virus infection. Sequences were obtained from liver tumor tissue from sampling region 2. The subset: tumor region T2, inferior pole. V and J are TRBV5-4 and TRBJ2-3, with TRBD2 matching over 14 bases. CDR3 in DNA: TGTGCCAGCAGCCCAAGGACTAGCGGGAGGTCAGATACGCAGTATTTT. Translation gives CASSPRTSGRSDTQYF.